Each of the 26 T cell receptor beta chains below was sequenced from the same sample in a study of blood T cells in healthy people across ages. With a J-beta primer mix and a sample-barcoded 5' primer, a second PCR ran about 7 to 12 cycles. TCRdb itself ran the 5' RACE reads through MiXCR, one entry per CDR3 protein. This table has more than 1,400,000 distinct CDR3 sequences, approximately 42% appearing once. The sequencing input was blood. These TCRs come from a woman aged 18-30 years in good health.

The chain combines TRBV6-5 with TRBJ1-1; D not resolved. Trimming shortened V by 0 bases and J by 6 bases, and 11 bases separated the two germline ends. The CDR3 extends over 14 amino acids. Germline V gene sequence: CDR1 MNHEY, CDR2 SVGAGI. CDR3 DNA: TGTGCCAGCAGTTACTCAGGGCCTCGGGCTGAAGCTTTCTTT. Translation: CASSYSGPRAEAFF.

The sample holds a few counts of this clonotype. The chain uses TRBV7-2 and TRBJ2-7, with 7 bases lining up with TRBD2. The CDR3 covers 15 residues. CDR1 and CDR2 from the germline V gene are SGHTA and FQGNSA. The trim removed 0 bases at V and 4 bases at J, leaving 6 bases unmatched. Here the CDR3 reads CASSLALAAMYEQYF. DNA of the CDR3: TGTGCCAGCAGCTTAGCGCTAGCGGCCATGTACGAGCAGTACTTC.

This chain joins TRBV2 and TRBJ2-1; maybe TRBD1 (6 bases). Between the trimmed V and J ends, which lost 6 bases and 10 bases, there was a span of 19 bases. Looked up from germline, CDR1 is SNHLY and CDR2 is FYNNEI. This CDR3 is 14 amino acids long. CDR3 nucleotide sequence: TGTGCCAGCAGCGAGGGGGAACTCGGGCCAGAGCAGTTCTTC. This encodes CASSEGELGPEQFF.

V usage is TRBV29-1 and J usage is TRBJ2-1; 7 bases align to TRBD1. The CDR3 is made up of 14 amino acids. Germline V gene data show CDR1 as SQVTM and CDR2 as ANQGSEA. The junction had 7 bases not matched to a gene; V was cut back by 5 bases and J by 3 bases. The CDR3 protein is CSVRQGSFYNEQFF. In DNA, the CDR3 is TGCAGCGTTAGACAGGGATCTTTCTACAATGAGCAGTTCTTC.

V and J are TRBV19 and TRBJ1-3, with no clear D. Germline assignment: CDR1 LNHDA and CDR2 SQIVND (reference sequence). The ends were cut back, 3 bases at V and 0 bases at J, with 6 bases in the middle. CDR3 length: 14 residues. The CDR3 is CASSMPDSGNTIYF. The CDR3 DNA follows: TGTGCCAGTAGTATGCCAGACTCTGGAAACACCATATATTTT.

This clonotype was seen a handful of times. The rearrangement links TRBV6-5 to TRBJ1-4; 8 bases line up with TRBD1. The length of the CDR3 is 13 residues. Germline assignment: CDR1 MNHEY and CDR2 SVGAGI. The junction had 7 bases not matched to a gene; V was cut back by 6 bases and J by 10 bases. The CDR3 spells CASRGRGQGKLFF. CDR3 DNA sequence: TGTGCCAGCAGGGGCAGGGGGCAAGGAAAACTGTTTTTT.

The CDR3 loop reads CASSLTGLGTHGYTF. The CDR3 DNA sequence: TGTGCCAGCAGCTTGACAGGGCTTGGTACCCATGGCTACACCTTC. The chain combines TRBV7-9 with TRBJ1-2; 7 bases agree with TRBD1. Looked up from germline, CDR1 is SEHNR and CDR2 is FQNEAQ (reference sequence). The V and J ends lost 3 bases and 6 bases, in that order; junction bases with no gene match: 10. This CDR3 spans 15 amino acids.

The V call is TRBV6-5, the J call TRBJ2-7, with D unresolved. The CDR3 runs to 16 residues. The germline V gene encodes CDR1 MNHEY and CDR2 SVGAGI. V dropped 0 bases and J dropped 0 bases, with 12 bases sitting between them. Here the CDR3 reads CASSYSKGPISYEQYF. The CDR3 DNA follows: TGTGCCAGCAGTTACTCGAAGGGCCCGATCTCCTACGAGCAGTACTTC.

The count of this clonotype is one. The rearrangement uses TRBV6-1 and TRBJ2-5, with D possibly being TRBD2 (6 bases). CDR3 length equals 14 residues. The germline V gene encodes CDR1 MNHNS and CDR2 SASEGT. Trimming left V 5 bases short and J 3 bases short, with 13 bases between. The CDR3 reads CASSSSGAKETQYF. CDR3 coding DNA: TGTGCCAGCAGTAGTAGCGGAGCGAAAGAGACCCAGTACTTC.

This clonotype has a handful of counts. J is TRBJ1-2 and V is TRBV20-1, with D unresolved. Per germline, CDR1 DFQATT and CDR2 SNEGSKA (reference sequence). V was cut by 0 bases and J by 2 bases, with 19 bases left in between. The CDR3 consists of 17 residues. The CDR3 region has the DNA TGCAGTGCTAGAGACCGGCGCCCCAAAGGCCCAAACTATGGCTACACCTTC. The encoded protein is CSARDRRPKGPNYGYTF.

This chain connects TRBV20-1 to TRBJ2-1, with TRBD1 identical over 10 bases. The CDR3 has 14 amino acids. Trimming cost V 6 bases and J 4 bases; bases outside gene matches: 6. Germline CDR1 DFQATT, CDR2 SNEGSKA (reference sequence). The DNA for the CDR3 is TGCAGTGCCCGACAGGGGGCGCCTTACAATGAGCAGTTCTTC. This codes for CSARQGAPYNEQFF.

This clonotype has ten or more counts. This sequence joins TRBV29-1 and TRBJ2-7; TRBD2 might be the D (6 bases). The CDR3 runs 13 residues. The V gene's germline CDR1 is SQVTM and CDR2 ANQGSEA. Trimming cost V 4 bases and J 2 bases, with 12 bases left between them. CDR3 nucleotides: TGCAGCGTTGTGGGAGCGGGCCCCTACGAGCAGTACTTC. It specifies CSVVGAGPYEQYF.

This clonotype was detected a few times. The V gene is TRBV18, the J gene TRBJ2-4; 10 bases map to TRBD1. The better agreement between TRBJ2-7 and the DNA end casts doubt on the J call. CDR1 is KGHSH and CDR2 is LQKENI in the germline V gene. The CDR3 covers 14 residues. This CDR3 reads CASSPQRDRGEQYF. The CDR3 coding sequence is TGTGCCAGCTCACCCCAACGGGACAGGGGCGAGCAGTACTTC.

Only a few counts were recorded for this clonotype. V and J are TRBV20-1 and TRBJ1-5; no reliable D call. The CDR3 is made up of 13 amino acids. Germline V gene lookup returns CDR1 DFQATT and CDR2 SNEGSKA (reference sequence). Between the trimmed V and J ends, which lost 5 bases and 6 bases, there was a span of 14 bases. The CDR3 sequence is CSAQQGVLQPQHF. The CDR3 DNA is TGCAGTGCTCAACAAGGAGTACTTCAGCCCCAGCATTTT.

The chain couples TRBV11-2 to TRBJ2-1, with 7 nucleotides matching TRBD2. V shed 4 bases, J shed 10 bases, and the junction held 4 bases outside the gene matches. CDR1 and CDR2 (germline): SGHAT, FQNNGV. This CDR3 is 12 amino acids long. CDR3 in amino acids: CASSYMGGEQFF. In nucleotides, the CDR3 is TGTGCCAGCAGCTATATGGGGGGGGAGCAGTTCTTC. The full variable domain, with the rest looked up from reference TRBV11-2 and TRBJ2-1, is EAGVAQSPRYKIIEKRQSVAFWCNPISGHATLYWYQQILGQGPKLLIQFQNNGVVDDSQLPKDRFSAERLKGVDSTLKIQPAKLEDSAVYLCASSYMGGEQFFGPGTRLTVL.

This clonotype was observed a handful of times. The chain couples TRBV11-2 to TRBJ2-1; perhaps TRBD1 as D (5 bases). Deletions cut 1 base from V and 8 bases from J, with 12 bases between. This CDR3 region has 14 residues. CDR1 SGHAT and CDR2 FQNNGV come from the germline V gene. DNA of the CDR3: TGTGCCAGCAGCTTAGTTATAGGGGTCCATGAGCAGTTCTTC. Translation gives CASSLVIGVHEQFF.

V and J are TRBV2 and TRBJ1-4; tentatively, D is TRBD1 (5 bases). The ends were cut back, 6 bases at V and 0 bases at J, with 11 bases in the middle. The CDR3 loop spans 15 amino acids. Germline V gene lookup returns CDR1 SNHLY and CDR2 FYNNEI. The CDR3 loop is CASRNDRATNEKLFF. CDR3 nucleotide sequence: TGTGCCAGCAGAAATGACAGAGCAACTAATGAAAAACTGTTTTTT.

The chain couples TRBV4-1 to TRBJ2-5, with D maybe TRBD1 (5 bases). The tail of the sequence fits TRBJ2-4 better, so the J call may be wrong. Germline CDR1 and CDR2: MGHRA and YSYEKL. The CDR3 sequence is 13 residues long. CDR3 sequence (DNA): TGCGCCAGCAGCCAGGGCAGGGCGGACATTCAGTACTTC. Its protein is CASSQGRADIQYF.

In its sample, this clonotype was seen many times. One end of the junction is discordant with germline, which a read error may explain. V is TRBV7-9 and J is TRBJ2-7; TRBD2 might be the D (6 bases). Germline lookup yields CDR1 SEHNR and CDR2 FQNEAQ (reference sequence). The CDR3 has 15 residues. The CDR3 sequence: CASSLEAGSSYEQYF. Written as DNA, the CDR3 is TGCGCCAGCAGCTTGGAGGCGGGGAGCTCCTACGAGCAGTACTTC.

This clonotype was seen a few times. A much larger clonotype is one base distant, so this may be a read error. This chain connects TRBV7-9 to TRBJ1-2, with TRBD1 as a possible D gene (5 bases). V gave up 5 bases and J gave up 3 bases, with 13 bases separating them. The CDR3 runs to 14 residues. In germline, CDR1 is SEHNR, CDR2 FQNEAQ (reference sequence). CDR3 protein: CASSVLGTDYGYTF. In nucleotides, the CDR3 is TGTGCCAGCAGCGTACTCGGGACGGACTATGGCTACACCTTC.

The J gene is TRBJ2-3, the V gene TRBV5-1; 7 bases are shared with TRBD2. V dropped 3 bases and J dropped 0; count of bases not matched to a gene: 4. The CDR3 length is 15 residues. Germline V CDR1 and CDR2: SGHRS, YFSETQ. The chain's CDR3 is CASSWGGDSTDTQYF. The CDR3 DNA sequence: TGCGCCAGCAGCTGGGGGGGAGATAGCACAGATACGCAGTATTTT.

This clonotype has a handful of counts. This rearrangement joins TRBV4-1 to TRBJ2-1, with 9 bases aligning to TRBD2. The germline V gene encodes CDR1 MGHRA and CDR2 YSYEKL. The CDR3 has 17 amino acids. The V gene end was trimmed by 0 bases and the J gene end by 4 bases; junction bases not matched to a gene: 7. The CDR3 here is CASSQDFVAGVYNEQFF. The CDR3 nucleotides read TGCGCCAGCAGCCAAGATTTTGTAGCGGGGGTATACAATGAGCAGTTCTTC.

This chain connects TRBV20-1 to TRBJ2-3; 14 bases are shared with TRBD2. Per germline, CDR1 DFQATT and CDR2 SNEGSKA (reference sequence). The CDR3 is 15 residues long. J gave up 1 base and V 5 bases, and 2 bases lay outside the gene matches. CDR3 bases: TGCAGTGCTGCGGGACTAGCGGGAGGCACAGATACGCAGTATTTT. This encodes CSAAGLAGGTDTQYF.

V gene TRBV20-1 combines with J gene TRBJ1-2; unclear D gene. Germline-derived CDR1 and CDR2 are DFQATT and SNEGSKA (reference sequence). The V gene lost 5 bases and the J gene lost 8 bases, with 15 bases spanning the gap. The CDR3 length is 12 residues. The CDR3: CSAPDRWEGYTF. The CDR3 DNA follows: TGCAGTGCTCCCGACCGTTGGGAGGGCTACACCTTC.

V and J are TRBV6-1 and TRBJ1-4, with D possibly TRBD1 on 6 matching bases. The CDR3 loop spans 13 amino acids. Per the germline V gene, CDR1 is MNHNS and CDR2 is SASEGT. Trimming removed 6 bases from V and 10 bases from J, with 15 bases in between. The CDR3 DNA reads TGTGCCAGCAGACAACCAGGGGTCGGAAAACTGTTTTTT. Its translation: CASRQPGVGKLFF.

The chain carries TRBV12-3 or TRBV12-4 and TRBJ2-2; tentatively, D is TRBD2 (5 bases). Trimming pared 6 bases from V and 4 bases from J, leaving 12 bases between. This CDR3 is built from 14 residues. This CDR3 reads CASSPGISTGELFF. DNA for the CDR3: TGTGCCAGCAGCCCCGGGATCTCCACCGGGGAGCTGTTTTTT.